Below, 19 T cell receptor beta chains from the same sample are listed, as sequenced in a study of blood T cell repertoires in COVID-19. Assay: immunoSEQ multiplex PCR; the TCRdb copy retains only in-frame clones and omits some. The repertoire holds about 150,000 clones, with roughly 80% as singletons. Material for sequencing was peripheral blood. These receptors all come from a man aged 45-65 years with acute or convalescent COVID-19.

This sequence joins TRBV5-6 and TRBJ1-1, with TRBD1 matching 8 bases. V gave up 0 bases and J gave up 1 base; unmatched junction bases: 5. The length of the CDR3 is 16 residues. Germline V gene lookup returns CDR1 SGHDT and CDR2 YYEEEE. The CDR3 nucleotides are TGTGCCAGCAGCTTGGGGTTCGGGACAGGGAACACTGAAGCTTTCTTT. Its protein is CASSLGFGTGNTEAFF. The full variable domain, with the rest looked up from reference TRBV5-6 and TRBJ1-1, is DAGVTQSPTHLIKTRGQQVTLRCSPKSGHDTVSWYQQALGQGPQFIFQYYEEEERQRGNFPDRFSGHQFPNYSSELNVNALLLGDSALYLCASSLGFGTGNTEAFFGQGTRLTVV.

The chain links TRBV11-2 to TRBJ1-2; TRBD1 agrees at 9 bases. V dropped 1 base and J dropped 8; count of bases not matched to a gene: 2. From germline, CDR1 is SGHAT and CDR2 FQNNGV. The CDR3 has 13 residues. As DNA, the CDR3 is TGTGCCAGCAGCTTAGTTACAGGGGGCGGCTACACCTTC. It specifies CASSLVTGGGYTF.

The J gene is TRBJ1-1, the V gene TRBV6-4; D ambiguous. V was cut by 5 bases and J by 5 bases, with 18 bases left in between. CDR1 is MRHNA and CDR2 is SNTAGT in the germline V gene. The CDR3 loop spans 15 amino acids. CDR3 protein: CASSRESSSRTEAFF. CDR3 coding DNA: TGTGCCAGCAGTCGGGAGTCAAGCAGTCGGACTGAAGCTTTCTTT.

The V gene is TRBV10-1, the J gene TRBJ2-1, with 13 nucleotides matching TRBD2. This CDR3 has 16 amino acids. CDR1 is WNHNN and CDR2 is SYGVQD in the germline V gene (reference sequence). J was trimmed by 5 bases and V by 4 bases; bases with no gene match: 5. The CDR3 here is CASSGTSGGLDNEQFF. In DNA, the CDR3 is TGCGCCAGCAGTGGGACTAGCGGGGGCCTAGACAATGAGCAGTTCTTC.

The rearrangement uses TRBV28 and TRBJ2-7, with 8 bases identical to TRBD2. This CDR3 is 16 amino acids long. Losses at the gene ends were 5 bases for V and 6 bases for J; bases not matched to a gene: 15. CDR1 is MDHEN and CDR2 is SYDVKM in the germline V gene. CDR3 loop: CASSLTGTLSGGEQYF. In DNA, the CDR3 is TGTGCCAGCAGTCTCACCGGGACCCTCAGCGGGGGCGAGCAGTACTTC.

The chain uses TRBV2 and TRBJ1-2, with 7 bases lining up with TRBD1. Germline V gene lookup returns CDR1 SNHLY and CDR2 FYNNEI. J gave up 2 bases and V 7 bases, and 10 bases lay outside the gene matches. The CDR3 runs 15 residues. CDR3 region: CASTWGAGGNYGYTF. The CDR3 DNA reads TGTGCCAGCACGTGGGGGGCAGGGGGGAACTATGGCTACACCTTC.

The chain carries TRBV4-1 and TRBJ1-2, with a tentative D call TRBD1 (6 bases). The V end was cut by 3 bases, the J end by 8 bases, with 13 bases between. The CDR3 length is 13 residues. Germline V gene data show CDR1 as MGHRA and CDR2 as YSYEKL. CDR3 sequence: CASSQMTGYGYTF. The CDR3 DNA reads TGCGCCAGCAGCCAGATGACAGGCTACGGCTACACCTTC.

This chain connects TRBV25-1 to TRBJ1-3; a possible D gene is TRBD1 (5 bases). Trimming left V 4 bases short and J 3 bases short, with 10 bases between. Per the germline V gene, CDR1 is MGHDK and CDR2 is SYGVNS. The CDR3 consists of 14 residues. The CDR3 reads CASSGPGLGNTIYF. CDR3 nucleotide sequence: TGTGCCAGCAGTGGACCGGGACTTGGAAACACCATATATTTT.

This clone was recorded once. The chain is built from TRBV3-1 (or the pseudogene TRBV3-2) and TRBJ1-5; maybe TRBD1 (5 bases). There are 13 residues in the CDR3. Between the trimmed V and J ends, which lost 3 bases and 6 bases, there was a span of 9 bases. Germline V gives CDR1 LGHDT, CDR2 YNNKEL (reference sequence). The CDR3 DNA reads as TGTGCCAGCAGCCAGCAGGGATCTCAGCCCCAGCATTTT. As protein: CASSQQGSQPQHF.

In the case of this clone: Other nucleotide sequences from this sample produce the same CDR3. This chain links TRBV11-2 with TRBJ2-3; TRBD1 matches at 9 bases. Germline V gene data show CDR1 as SGHAT and CDR2 as FQNNGV. The CDR3 length is 16 residues. Trimming at V came to 6 bases and at J to 4 bases, leaving 11 bases not matched to a gene. CDR3 in DNA: TGTGCCAGCAGTTCCCGGACAGGGGCTGTCGCAGATACGCAGTATTTT. Its protein is CASSSRTGAVADTQYF.

V usage is TRBV19 and J usage is TRBJ2-2; D is possibly TRBD2 (6 bases). Germline V lookup: CDR1 LNHDA, CDR2 SQIVND (reference sequence). The CDR3 runs to 14 residues. V was shortened by 6 bases and J by 3 bases, with 11 bases between the two germline ends. CDR3 nucleotide sequence: TGTGCCAGTAGGGGGGGAGGTTACACCGGGGAGCTGTTTTTT. The encoded protein is CASRGGGYTGELFF. Combining the CDR3 with reference TRBV19 and TRBJ2-2 gives the whole variable domain DGGITQSPKYLFRKEGQNVTLSCEQNLNHDAMYWYRQDPGQGLRLIYYSQIVNDFQKGDIAEGYSVSREKKESFPLTVTSAQKNPTAFYLCASRGGGYTGELFFGEGSRLTVL.

The gene calls are TRBV5-5 and TRBJ2-1; D ambiguous. The CDR3 contains 13 residues. Between the trimmed V and J ends, which lost 1 base and 0 bases, there was a span of 2 bases. Germline-derived CDR1 and CDR2 are SGHKS and YYEKEE (reference sequence). CDR3 protein: CASSLYSYNEQFF. In DNA, the CDR3 is TGTGCCAGCAGCTTGTACTCCTACAATGAGCAGTTCTTC.

The CDR3, as DNA: TGTGCCTGGAGGGACAGACCCTATGGCTACACCTTC. It encodes CAWRDRPYGYTF. The chain joins TRBV30 to TRBJ1-2; D perhaps matches TRBD1 (6 bases). CDR3 size: 12 residues. Deletions cut 3 bases from V and 4 bases from J, with 9 bases between. Germline V CDR1 and CDR2: GTSNPN, SVGIG (reference sequence).

V and J are TRBV24-1 and TRBJ2-5, with 13 bases identical to TRBD2. This CDR3 spans 17 amino acids. Germline V gene lookup returns CDR1 KGHDR and CDR2 SFDVKD. The ends lost 2 bases at V and 3 bases at J; junction bases unmatched: 5. The CDR3: CATSDWGTSGVEETQYF. The DNA of the CDR3 is TGTGCCACCAGTGATTGGGGGACTAGCGGGGTGGAAGAGACCCAGTACTTC.

This chain connects TRBV6-5 to TRBJ2-3; 10 bases line up with TRBD2. Germline-derived CDR1 and CDR2 are MNHEY and SVGAGI. The CDR3 loop spans 16 amino acids. J gave up 6 bases and V 0 bases, and 6 bases lay outside the gene matches. CDR3 sequence (DNA): TGTGCCAGCAGTTACTCGAGCCTAGCGGGGGTTGATACGCAGTATTTT. Residues: CASSYSSLAGVDTQYF.

This chain connects TRBV9 to TRBJ1-1; D perhaps matches TRBD1 (6 bases). The V gene's germline CDR1 is SGDLS and CDR2 YYNGEE. V lost 0 bases and J lost 5, with 23 bases in between. This CDR3 is 18 amino acids long. CDR3 DNA: TGTGCCAGCAGCGTAGCGGGCAGGGGAACAGGGCAGGAGACTGAAGCTTTCTTT. Amino acid sequence: CASSVAGRGTGQETEAFF.

In regard to this clone: At one end the junction does not follow the germline gene, possibly because of a read error. The chain uses TRBV5-1 and TRBJ2-2, with 10 bases matching TRBD1. CDR1 and CDR2 from the germline V gene are SGHRS and YFSETQ. This CDR3 spans 15 amino acids. The CDR3 nucleotides read TGCGCCAGCAGTTTGGACAGGGGGGGCACCGGGGAGCTGTTTTTT. It yields the protein CASSLDRGGTGELFF.

This clone occurred once. The chain uses TRBV15 and TRBJ1-5, with no clear D. Trimming shortened V by 2 bases and J by 8 bases, and 10 bases separated the two germline ends. The CDR3 is made up of 13 amino acids. The germline V gene encodes CDR1 LNHNV and CDR2 YYDKDF (reference sequence). Here the CDR3 reads CATSRNGLEPQHF. DNA for the CDR3: TGTGCCACCAGCAGAAATGGGCTCGAGCCCCAGCATTTT.

In this sample, this clone turned up once. The CDR3: CASSQDRFGNTIYF. The CDR3 DNA reads TGTGCCAGCAGCCAGGACAGGTTTGGAAACACCATATATTTT. The V gene is TRBV6-5, the J gene TRBJ1-3; 7 positions agree with TRBD1. V trimming: 6 bases; J trimming: 3 bases; junction bases outside the gene matches: 5. The CDR3 length is 14 residues. Germline V gene data show CDR1 as MNHEY and CDR2 as SVGAGI.